These 24 T cell receptor beta chains were all obtained from the same sample, sequenced in a study of blood T cell repertoires in COVID-19 (dated by TCRdb to between 2020 and 2021). Receptor amplification or capture employed the immunoSEQ multiplex PCR assay. TCRdb's version of the immuneACCESS table is confined to in-frame rearrangements and falls short of the full clone set. An unresolved V gene accounts for under half of the shortfall where checked; the remainder is of unknown origin. The sample records about 46,000 clones, over 80% of which are singletons. Jointly, the top ten make up approximately 16% of the sample. Sequencing was done on a sample of peripheral blood. These receptors all stem from a human donor in a cohort sampled during active COVID-19.

This sequence joins TRBV5-1 and TRBJ2-3, with a weak D call TRBD2 (6 bases). V gave up 5 bases and J gave up 2 bases, with 15 bases separating them. Germline CDR1 is SGHRS and CDR2 is YFSETQ. CDR3 length equals 15 residues. This CDR3 is CASRIAVNPTDTQYF. The CDR3, as DNA: TGCGCCAGCAGGATAGCGGTTAACCCCACAGATACGCAGTATTTT.

V usage is TRBV6-4 and J usage is TRBJ1-2, with D possibly matching TRBD1 (5 bases). The CDR3 covers 14 residues. Germline CDR1 is MRHNA and CDR2 is SNTAGT. V lost 0 bases and J lost 8, with 13 bases in between. The CDR3 DNA is TGTGCCAGCAGTGACTCCGGGGGGTCACGCGGCTACACCTTC. Its protein is CASSDSGGSRGYTF.

This clone appeared a single time. This chain uses TRBV5-6 with TRBJ2-5; tentative D call: TRBD2 (7 bases). The CDR3 contains 12 residues. The V gene's germline CDR1 is SGHDT and CDR2 YYEEEE. With 3 bases removed from V and 6 bases from J, the gap between germline ends came to 9 bases. CDR3 protein: CASSSGGQTQYF. Here the CDR3 DNA reads TGTGCCAGCAGCTCCGGGGGGCAGACCCAGTACTTC.

The rearrangement joins TRBV5-4 to TRBJ2-3; a possible D gene is TRBD1 (5 bases). The CDR3 sequence is 13 residues long. Germline CDR1 SGHNT, CDR2 YYREEE (reference sequence). Trimming removed 4 bases at V and 5 bases at J, with 11 bases between. The CDR3, as DNA: TGTGCCAGCAGCAGACCAGGGTTAGATACGCAGTATTTT. The encoded protein is CASSRPGLDTQYF.

The V call is TRBV7-2, the J call TRBJ2-3; TRBD2 aligns across 9 bases. The CDR3 has 14 residues. V shed 5 bases, J shed 3 bases, and the junction held 3 bases outside the gene matches. Per germline, CDR1 SGHTA and CDR2 FQGNSA. CDR3 coding DNA: TGTGCCAGCAGCCCGACTAGCGGAACAGATACGCAGTATTTT. Translating gives CASSPTSGTDTQYF.

The chain employs TRBV10-3 and TRBJ2-7; 7 nucleotides agree with TRBD2. CDR1 is ENHRY and CDR2 is SYGVKD in the germline V gene. This CDR3 is 14 amino acids long. V was pared by 4 bases and J by 4 bases, with 7 bases of the junction left unmatched. CDR3 protein: CAISASQGGYEQYF. In DNA, the CDR3 is TGTGCCATCAGTGCAAGCCAGGGAGGGTACGAGCAGTACTTC.

The V call is TRBV29-1, the J call TRBJ2-3; the match to TRBD2 covers 9 bases. Trimming cost V 3 bases and J 3 bases; bases outside gene matches: 1. CDR1 SQVTM and CDR2 ANQGSEA come from the germline V gene. The CDR3 is 13 amino acids. The CDR3 here is CSVERGGTDTQYF. CDR3 nucleotides: TGCAGCGTTGAGCGGGGGGGGACAGATACGCAGTATTTT.

The V and J genes are TRBV27 and TRBJ2-4; perhaps TRBD1 as D (6 bases). Germline lookup yields CDR1 MNHEY and CDR2 SMNVEV (reference sequence). The CDR3 has 14 amino acids. V lost 5 bases to trimming and J lost 2 bases, with 10 bases between them. This chain's CDR3 is CASSTTGSKNIQYF. CDR3 DNA sequence: TGTGCCAGCAGTACCACAGGGTCCAAAAACATTCAGTACTTC.

This chain joins TRBV3-1 (or the pseudogene TRBV3-2) and TRBJ1-5; D is ambiguous. The CDR3 covers 17 residues. V was trimmed by 0 bases and J by 1 base, leaving 13 bases between them. Germline V gene lookup returns CDR1 LGHDT and CDR2 YNNKEL (reference sequence). The CDR3 sequence is CASSQDLCAGSNQPQHF. CDR3 coding DNA: TGTGCCAGCAGCCAAGATCTATGCGCGGGAAGCAATCAGCCCCAGCATTTT.

The chain couples TRBV7-8 to TRBJ2-2, with TRBD1 identical over 7 bases. With V trimmed by 5 bases and J by 2 bases, 11 bases remained unmatched. This CDR3 is 17 amino acids long. Germline loops: CDR1 SGHVS, CDR2 FQNEAQ. The CDR3 coding sequence is TGTGCCAGCAGCCTTCGACCCGGGACAGCTAACACCGGGGAGCTGTTTTTT. Residues: CASSLRPGTANTGELFF.

The chain links TRBV10-3 to TRBJ1-1; D gene ambiguous. V lost 1 base, J lost 1 base, and 7 bases lay in between. The CDR3 consists of 14 residues. Per germline, CDR1 ENHRY and CDR2 SYGVKD. CDR3 sequence (DNA): TGTGCCATCAGTGAGTTAGGCGGGAACACTGAAGCTTTCTTT. Amino acids: CAISELGGNTEAFF.

This sequence joins TRBV30 and TRBJ1-2; D is uncertain. The CDR3 extends over 12 amino acids. Per germline, CDR1 GTSNPN and CDR2 SVGIG (reference sequence). V shed 0 bases and J shed 14 bases, with 16 bases lying between them. CDR3 sequence: CAWSVGPLSDTF. CDR3 nucleotide sequence: TGTGCCTGGAGTGTTGGCCCTCTCAGCGATACCTTC.

The sample holds one count of this clone. The chain is built from TRBV5-4 and TRBJ2-6; no definite D call. Trimming removed 4 bases from V and 0 bases from J, with 8 bases in between. Germline-derived CDR1 and CDR2 are SGHNT and YYREEE (reference sequence). CDR3 length equals 15 residues. The CDR3 DNA is TGTGCCAGCAGCCCTCCCAGCTCTGGGGCCAACGTCCTGACTTTC. This sequence encodes CASSPPSSGANVLTF.

The rearrangement links TRBV9 to TRBJ2-1; possibly TRBD2 for D (7 bases). Trimming shortened V by 4 bases and J by 5 bases, and 19 bases separated the two germline ends. CDR1 and CDR2 (germline): SGDLS, YYNGEE. The CDR3 runs to 16 residues. In DNA, the CDR3 is TGTGCCAGCAGCTCAGACCCCCGGGGGGCAGACAATGAGCAGTTCTTC. This sequence encodes CASSSDPRGADNEQFF.

J is TRBJ2-1 and V is TRBV9, with 15 bases identical to TRBD2. This CDR3 contains 15 residues. Trimming at V came to 0 bases and at J to 9 bases, leaving 1 base not matched to a gene. Germline-derived CDR1 and CDR2 are SGDLS and YYNGEE. The CDR3 loop is CASSVGGLAGGEQFF. CDR3 DNA sequence: TGTGCCAGCAGCGTAGGGGGACTAGCGGGAGGTGAGCAGTTCTTC.

The rearrangement uses TRBV7-8 and TRBJ1-5, with unresolved D. Trimming left V 1 base short and J 2 bases short, with 6 bases between. Germline V gene lookup returns CDR1 SGHVS and CDR2 FQNEAQ. The CDR3 length is 14 residues. In DNA, the CDR3 is TGTGCCAGCAGCTTAGTCGGGGGCAATCAGCCCCAGCATTTT. Residues: CASSLVGGNQPQHF.

This sequence joins TRBV5-1 and TRBJ2-5; TRBD2 matches 12 bases. The length of the CDR3 is 16 residues. Germline lookup yields CDR1 SGHRS and CDR2 YFSETQ. V dropped 3 bases and J dropped 4; count of bases not matched to a gene: 7. The CDR3 DNA sequence: TGCGCCAGCAGCTCGGGAAGGACTAGCGGGATAGAGACCCAGTACTTC. Its translation: CASSSGRTSGIETQYF. The complete variable domain, with remaining parts taken from reference TRBV5-1 and TRBJ2-5, reads KAGVTQTPRYLIKTRGQQVTLSCSPISGHRSVSWYQQTPGQGLQFLFEYFSETQRNKGNFPGRFSGRQFSNSRSEMNVSTLELGDSALYLCASSSGRTSGIETQYFGPGTRLLVL.

The chain is built from TRBV28 and TRBJ1-5; 8 bases are a match to TRBD1. The trim removed 3 bases at V and 0 bases at J, leaving 1 base unmatched. Germline V lookup: CDR1 MDHEN, CDR2 SYDVKM. The CDR3 contains 15 residues. CDR3 sequence reads: CASSLTGVSNQPQHF. The CDR3 DNA follows: TGTGCCAGCAGTTTGACAGGGGTTAGCAATCAGCCCCAGCATTTT.

This CDR3 is CASSISWQGGYEQYF. CDR3 nucleotide sequence: TGTGCCAGTAGTATATCGTGGCAGGGAGGCTACGAGCAGTACTTC. The V gene is TRBV19, the J gene TRBJ2-7; TRBD2 is a possible D gene (6 bases). V was shortened by 2 bases and J by 3 bases, with 14 bases between the two germline ends. Per the germline V gene, CDR1 is LNHDA and CDR2 is SQIVND (reference sequence). CDR3 length: 15 amino acids.

This chain uses TRBV27 with TRBJ2-7; the match to TRBD2 covers 11 bases. The CDR3 contains 13 residues. Germline CDR1 is MNHEY and CDR2 is SMNVEV (reference sequence). Unmatched junction bases numbered 5, after V lost 7 bases and J lost 6 bases. The CDR3 sequence: CASTDLAGGEQYF. The CDR3 DNA reads TGTGCCAGCACCGACCTAGCGGGGGGCGAGCAGTACTTC.

This chain links TRBV6-1 with TRBJ1-1; 9 bases line up with TRBD1. CDR1 is MNHNS, CDR2 SASEGT, per germline. The CDR3 sequence is 16 residues long. V lost 3 bases, J lost 3 bases, and 8 bases stayed unmatched. CDR3: CASSEGQGIWDTEAFF. CDR3 DNA sequence: TGTGCCAGCAGTGAGGGACAGGGCATATGGGACACTGAAGCTTTCTTT.

The rearrangement joins TRBV28 to TRBJ2-7; TRBD2 is a possible D gene (6 bases). The V gene lost 5 bases and the J gene lost 0 bases, with 14 bases spanning the gap. The germline V gene has CDR1 MDHEN and CDR2 SYDVKM. The CDR3 has 15 residues. The CDR3: CASSQNSGSSYEQYF. CDR3 DNA: TGTGCCAGCAGTCAGAATAGCGGAAGCTCCTACGAGCAGTACTTC.

This clone has just a few counts. The J gene is TRBJ1-5, the V gene TRBV15, with 7 bases identical to TRBD1. The junction had 7 bases not matched to a gene; V was cut back by 0 bases and J by 2 bases. The CDR3 runs to 17 residues. CDR1 LNHNV and CDR2 YYDKDF come from the germline V gene (reference sequence). Here the CDR3 DNA reads TGTGCCACCAGCAGAGATGGTAAGGGGGCCGGCAATCAGCCCCAGCATTTT. It yields the protein CATSRDGKGAGNQPQHF.

The CDR3 DNA sequence: TGTGCCAGCAGTGAAGACAGGGCTAACTATGGCTACACCTTC. It translates to CASSEDRANYGYTF. V is TRBV6-1 and J is TRBJ1-2, with D possibly being TRBD1 (6 bases). Germline CDR1 reads MNHNS; CDR2 reads SASEGT. V lost 1 base to trimming and J lost 0 bases, with 6 bases between them. The CDR3 runs 14 residues.